Listed here are 30 T cell receptor beta chains from one sample, sequenced in a study of cytomegalovirus exposure and HLA in healthy donors. The PCR ran on 60 Vbeta and 13 Jbeta primers. Only in-frame clones appear in the TCRdb table, and some are missing; sequencing was by immunoSEQ multiplex PCR. Of 140,000 or so clones listed, about four fifths are singletons. Sequences were obtained from PBMCs. The receptors originated from a man aged 35 to 55 in good health and CMV-seronegative.

This chain uses TRBV14 with TRBJ1-1; TRBD1 might be the D (6 bases). V lost 0 bases, J lost 4 bases, and 12 bases lay in between. The germline CDR1 and CDR2 sequences are SGHDN and FVKESK. CDR3 length: 15 residues. CDR3 DNA sequence: TGTGCCAGCAGCCAAGAGCAGGGGTTGGCCACTGAAGCTTTCTTT. Translating it yields CASSQEQGLATEAFF.

By sample fraction, this clone is medium-sized (0.01 to 0.1%). CDR3 loop: CASTKGQGVSEDTQYF. For the CDR3, the DNA is TGTGCCAGTACTAAGGGACAGGGAGTGTCAGAAGATACGCAGTATTTT. This chain links TRBV5-4 with TRBJ2-3; 9 bases agree with TRBD1. V was clipped by 8 bases and J by 5 bases; unmatched bases: 15. This CDR3 has 16 residues. Germline-derived CDR1 and CDR2 are SGHNT and YYREEE (reference sequence). The whole variable domain, remainder taken from reference TRBV5-4 and TRBJ2-3, is ETGVTQSPTHLIKTRGQQVTLRCSSQSGHNTVSWYQQALGQGPQFIFQYYREEENGRGNFPPRFSGLQFPNYSSELNVNALELDDSALYLCASTKGQGVSEDTQYFGPGTRLTVL.

DNA for the CDR3: TGTGCCAGCAGTCTAGGGGCAGGGGTAACTGAAGCTTTCTTT. This translates into CASSLGAGVTEAFF. The V call is TRBV2, the J call TRBJ1-1; D possibly corresponds to TRBD1 (6 bases). This CDR3 is 14 amino acids long. Per germline, CDR1 SNHLY and CDR2 FYNNEI. V lost 5 bases to trimming and J lost 5 bases, with 15 bases between them. The full variable domain, its missing parts supplied by reference TRBV2 and TRBJ1-1, is EPEVTQTPSHQVTQMGQEVILRCVPISNHLYFYWYRQILGQKVEFLVSFYNNEISEKSEIFDDQFSVERPDGSNFTLKIRSTKLEDSAMYFCASSLGAGVTEAFFGQGTRLTVV.

This clone occurred many times. This rearrangement joins TRBV27 to TRBJ1-4, with D possibly being TRBD1 (5 bases). V was shortened by 8 bases and J by 8 bases, with 21 bases between the two germline ends. Germline values: CDR1 MNHEY, CDR2 SMNVEV (reference sequence). The CDR3 loop spans 15 amino acids. The CDR3 region is CASQQVGGGREKLFF. The DNA of the CDR3 is TGTGCCAGCCAACAGGTTGGGGGGGGTAGGGAAAAACTGTTTTTT.

This clone was detected only a few times. This chain links TRBV10-3 with TRBJ1-1, with D perhaps matching TRBD1 (5 bases). The ends were cut back, 1 base at V and 1 base at J, with 10 bases in the middle. There are 15 residues in the CDR3. Germline assignment: CDR1 ENHRY and CDR2 SYGVKD. The chain's CDR3 is CAISELPGQNTEAFF. The CDR3 DNA reads TGTGCCATCAGTGAGTTACCCGGACAGAACACTGAAGCTTTCTTT.

This clone was picked up one time. This rearrangement joins TRBV9 to TRBJ2-2; possible D gene TRBD1, 6 bases. The V gene's germline CDR1 is SGDLS and CDR2 YYNGEE. V lost 8 bases to trimming and J lost 5 bases, with 22 bases between them. The CDR3 covers 16 residues. The CDR3 sequence: CASHPDRSLWTGELFF. The CDR3 region has the DNA TGTGCCAGTCACCCCGACAGGTCACTGTGGACCGGGGAGCTGTTTTTT. Combining the CDR3 with reference TRBV9 and TRBJ2-2 gives the whole variable domain DSGVTQTPKHLITATGQRVTLRCSPRSGDLSVYWYQQSLDQGLQFLIQYYNGEERAKGNILERFSAQQFPDLHSELNLSSLELGDSALYFCASHPDRSLWTGELFFGEGSRLTVL.

V gene TRBV27 combines with J gene TRBJ2-6, with D unclear. Germline CDR1 is MNHEY and CDR2 is SMNVEV (reference sequence). The CDR3 runs 14 residues. The V and J ends lost 4 bases and 0 bases respectively, with 4 bases between them. The CDR3 nucleotides read TGTGCCAGCAGTTCGGTCTCTGGGGCCAACGTCCTGACTTTC. Translated: CASSSVSGANVLTF.

The J gene is TRBJ2-3, the V gene TRBV7-3; TRBD1 aligns across 9 bases. The CDR3 length is 15 residues. Germline V gene data show CDR1 as SGHTA and CDR2 as FQGTGA. Unmatched junction bases numbered 1, after V lost 3 bases and J lost 0 bases. The CDR3 DNA reads as TGTGCCAGCAGCTTGGGACAGGGTAGCACAGATACGCAGTATTTT. Amino acid sequence: CASSLGQGSTDTQYF. The full variable domain, with the rest looked up from reference TRBV7-3 and TRBJ2-3, is GAGVSQTPSNKVTEKGKYVELRCDPISGHTALYWYRQSLGQGPEFLIYFQGTGAADDSGLPNDRFFAVRPEGSVSTLKIQRTERGDSAVYLCASSLGQGSTDTQYFGPGTRLTVL.

The chain uses TRBV5-4 and TRBJ1-3, with D possibly TRBD1 on 5 matching bases. With 5 bases removed from V and 4 bases from J, the gap between germline ends came to 22 bases. Germline V gene lookup returns CDR1 SGHNT and CDR2 YYREEE (reference sequence). This CDR3 is 17 amino acids long. This CDR3 reads CASSSSRVPLGGNTIYF. CDR3 in DNA: TGTGCCAGCAGTTCCTCCAGGGTTCCTCTAGGGGGAAACACCATATATTTT. Full variable domain (remainder filled in from reference TRBV5-4 and TRBJ1-3): ETGVTQSPTHLIKTRGQQVTLRCSSQSGHNTVSWYQQALGQGPQFIFQYYREEENGRGNFPPRFSGLQFPNYSSELNVNALELDDSALYLCASSSSRVPLGGNTIYFGEGSWLTVV.

The chain links TRBV27 to TRBJ1-6; the D is unclear. V shed 0 bases and J shed 10 bases, with 10 bases lying between them. The CDR3 spans 14 residues. CDR1 is MNHEY, CDR2 SMNVEV, per germline (reference sequence). This CDR3 reads CASSLSSLLSPLHF. CDR3 sequence (DNA): TGTGCCAGCAGTTTATCCTCCCTGTTGTCACCCCTCCACTTT.

This chain joins TRBV15 and TRBJ2-7, with D maybe TRBD2 (6 bases). The CDR3 runs to 15 residues. Per the germline V gene, CDR1 is LNHNV and CDR2 is YYDKDF (reference sequence). V lost 5 bases, J lost 2 bases, and 16 bases lay in between. CDR3 region: CATSWRTGTAYEQYF. DNA of the CDR3: TGTGCCACCAGCTGGAGGACGGGGACTGCCTACGAGCAGTACTTC.

The chain is built from TRBV7-2 and TRBJ1-4, with 10 bases matching TRBD1. In germline, CDR1 is SGHTA, CDR2 FQGNSA. This CDR3 has 15 amino acids. Losses at the gene ends were 5 bases for V and 7 bases for J; bases not matched to a gene: 7. Here the CDR3 DNA reads TGTGCCAGCAGCCAATGGACAGGGGGAAGTGAAAAACTGTTTTTT. Encoded protein: CASSQWTGGSEKLFF.

This chain links TRBV7-9 with TRBJ2-3; D is undetermined. Germline V lookup: CDR1 SEHNR, CDR2 FQNEAQ (reference sequence). Trimming stripped 2 bases from V and 0 bases from J, with 6 bases between. The CDR3 spans 14 residues. The CDR3 protein is CASSLSQSTDTQYF. The CDR3, as DNA: TGTGCCAGCAGCTTATCACAGAGCACAGATACGCAGTATTTT.

This clone was observed a few times. The rearrangement uses TRBV10-1 and TRBJ1-1, with 7 bases that match TRBD1. This CDR3 contains 14 residues. The J segment lost 0 bases and the V segment lost 7 bases, leaving 5 bases of the junction unmatched. CDR1 and CDR2 from the germline V gene are WNHNN and SYGVQD (reference sequence). The CDR3 bases are TGCGCCAGCATTTGGACAGGTATGAACACTGAAGCTTTCTTT. It translates to CASIWTGMNTEAFF.

J is TRBJ2-5 and V is TRBV7-2, with D perhaps TRBD2 (5 bases). Germline-derived CDR1 and CDR2 are SGHTA and FQGNSA. V dropped 6 bases and J dropped 1 base, with 12 bases sitting between them. The CDR3 spans 14 residues. CDR3 DNA: TGTGCCAGCAGACTAGGACGGGCCCAAGAGACCCAGTACTTC. Translated, it gives CASRLGRAQETQYF.

The CDR3 DNA is TGTGCCAGCAGTTTATACGGTGCGGCTAACACTGAAGCTTTCTTT. This gives the protein CASSLYGAANTEAFF. The rearrangement uses TRBV28 and TRBJ1-1, with D uncertain. Germline V CDR1 and CDR2: MDHEN, SYDVKM. Trimming pared 1 base from V and 2 bases from J, leaving 11 bases between. The CDR3 has 15 amino acids.

V gene TRBV6-5 combines with J gene TRBJ2-5, with D unresolved. The germline CDR1 and CDR2 sequences are MNHEY and SVGAGI. This CDR3 has 13 amino acids. V gave up 0 bases and J gave up 4 bases, with 6 bases separating them. Here the CDR3 reads CASSYSTRETQYF. In nucleotides, the CDR3 is TGTGCCAGCAGTTACTCGACAAGAGAGACCCAGTACTTC.

In its sample, this clone was seen once. The genes are TRBV21-1 and TRBJ1-1. TRBV21-1 is marked as a pseudogene. The CDR3 runs to 14 residues. CDR3 sequence reads: CATPGELGVTEAFF. The CDR3, as DNA: TGTGCCACACCGGGGGAGTTAGGAGTGACTGAAGCTTTCTTT.

This clone was counted only a few times. This chain links TRBV2 with TRBJ1-2, with D unclear. Germline CDR1 is SNHLY and CDR2 is FYNNEI. The germline V and J ends were trimmed by 3 bases and 2 bases, with 7 bases remaining between them. This CDR3 has 13 residues. This chain's CDR3 is CASSERANYGYTF. DNA of the CDR3: TGTGCCAGCAGTGAGAGGGCCAACTATGGCTACACCTTC.

In this sample, this clone turned up a few times. V and J are TRBV7-2 and TRBJ1-5; no clear D gene. Trimming took off 0 bases at V and 5 bases at J, with 5 bases between the two ends. The CDR3 length is 13 residues. Germline V gene data show CDR1 as SGHTA and CDR2 as FQGNSA. CDR3 coding DNA: TGTGCCAGCAGCTTAGCGCGCGATCAGCCCCAGCATTTT. Encoded protein: CASSLARDQPQHF.

This rearrangement joins TRBV27 to TRBJ2-7; 11 bases line up with TRBD1. Looked up from germline, CDR1 is MNHEY and CDR2 is SMNVEV (reference sequence). CDR3 length: 15 amino acids. V shed 2 bases and J 7 bases; nucleotides not matched to a gene: 7. This CDR3 is CASSLTPGQGEEQYF. The CDR3 nucleotides read TGTGCCAGCAGTTTAACCCCGGGACAGGGGGAGGAGCAGTACTTC.

Here the CDR3 DNA reads TGCAGCGTTGTACTAACTGAAGAGACCCAGTACTTC. Translation gives CSVVLTEETQYF. The chain combines TRBV29-1 with TRBJ2-5; no definite D call. The germline V gene has CDR1 SQVTM and CDR2 ANQGSEA. The CDR3 is 12 amino acids. Trimming cost V 4 bases and J 3 bases, with 9 bases left between them.

In the case of this clone: At the DNA level, this CDR3 is encoded by other sequences in the same sample as well. V and J are TRBV5-1 and TRBJ1-1; 9 positions match TRBD1. Trimming at V came to 4 bases and at J to 1 base, leaving 2 bases not matched to a gene. The CDR3 consists of 14 residues. Germline V gene lookup returns CDR1 SGHRS and CDR2 YFSETQ. Written as DNA, the CDR3 is TGCGCCAGCAGCCCGGGACAGGGGAACACTGAAGCTTTCTTT. It codes for CASSPGQGNTEAFF. Filled out from reference TRBV5-1 and TRBJ1-1, the complete variable domain reads KAGVTQTPRYLIKTRGQQVTLSCSPISGHRSVSWYQQTPGQGLQFLFEYFSETQRNKGNFPGRFSGRQFSNSRSEMNVSTLELGDSALYLCASSPGQGNTEAFFGQGTRLTVV.

V is TRBV18 and J is TRBJ2-7; D possibly corresponds to TRBD1 (7 bases). The CDR3 has 14 amino acids. CDR1 is KGHSH, CDR2 LQKENI, per germline. Trimming shortened V by 6 bases and J by 0 bases, and 12 bases separated the two germline ends. The CDR3 DNA is TGTGCCAGCTCTCGACAGGGAGGCTCCTACGAGCAGTACTTC. Amino acid sequence: CASSRQGGSYEQYF.

V gene TRBV2 combines with J gene TRBJ1-4; 10 bases align to TRBD1. This CDR3 has 15 residues. V lost 5 bases and J lost 3; bases outside the gene matches: 3. Looked up from germline, CDR1 is SNHLY and CDR2 is FYNNEI. CDR3 in amino acids: CASSRTGGPNEKLFF. In DNA form, the CDR3 reads TGTGCCAGCAGTCGGACAGGGGGGCCTAATGAAAAACTGTTTTTT.

The chain uses TRBV18 and TRBJ2-7; the D gene is possibly TRBD2 (5 bases). Trimming stripped 1 base from V and 4 bases from J, with 14 bases between. This CDR3 has 15 residues. Germline V gene data show CDR1 as KGHSH and CDR2 as LQKENI. The CDR3 region has the DNA TGTGCCAGCTCACCACAGGGTGGCGGGTCGTACGAGCAGTACTTC. Its protein is CASSPQGGGSYEQYF.

The chain links TRBV7-2 to TRBJ2-7; 8 bases line up with TRBD1. J was trimmed by 4 bases and V by 2 bases; bases with no gene match: 7. Germline V lookup: CDR1 SGHTA, CDR2 FQGNSA. The CDR3 totals 15 residues. In nucleotides, the CDR3 is TGTGCCAGCAGCTTATTCGGGACAGGTCCTTACGAGCAGTACTTC. Protein: CASSLFGTGPYEQYF.

This sequence joins TRBV19 and TRBJ2-2; D might be TRBD1 (6 bases). V was trimmed by 2 bases and J by 6 bases, leaving 10 bases between them. CDR3 length: 14 residues. Germline CDR1 LNHDA, CDR2 SQIVND (reference sequence). CDR3 bases: TGTGCCAGTAGTATAAGACAGGAATCCGGGGAGCTGTTTTTT. Encoded protein: CASSIRQESGELFF.

V usage is TRBV6-5 and J usage is TRBJ2-7; the match to TRBD2 covers 12 bases. This CDR3 has 13 residues. Germline lookup yields CDR1 MNHEY and CDR2 SVGAGI. After removal of 8 bases from V and 7 bases from J, the junction contained 6 bases not matched to a gene. The CDR3 loop reads CASQNGLAGEQYF. As DNA, the CDR3 is TGTGCCAGCCAAAACGGACTAGCGGGGGAGCAGTACTTC.

The chain combines TRBV6-1 with TRBJ2-7; TRBD1 aligns across 7 bases. This CDR3 has 13 amino acids. V was pared by 6 bases and J by 6 bases, with 8 bases of the junction left unmatched. Germline loops: CDR1 MNHNS, CDR2 SASEGT. CDR3 in amino acids: CASREAGGAEQYF. Written as DNA, the CDR3 is TGTGCCAGCAGGGAGGCAGGGGGTGCCGAGCAGTACTTC.